This TCR beta chain was profiled in a study of OX40 agonist ivuxolimab in advanced cancers. The assay was immunoSEQ multiplex PCR, and TCRdb's table has in-frame clones only and misses some. The profile covers about 46,000 clones, with approximately 88% appearing a single time and roughly 54% taken by the ten largest. The CDR3 is made up of 15 amino acids. J gave up 3 bases and V 10 bases, and 13 bases lay outside the gene matches. Germline lookup yields CDR1 MNHNY and CDR2 SVGAGI (reference sequence). This TCR derives from an adult with an advanced solid tumor such as melanoma, head and neck, liver or kidney cancer. The chain employs TRBV6-6 and TRBJ2-3; TRBD2 matches 7 bases. Sequencing was performed on CD4+ or CD8+ T cells sorted from blood, taken in a trial of the OX40 agonist ivuxolimab. This CDR3 is CATTVGGVATDTQYF. CDR3 bases: TGTGCCACCACGGTGGGGGGGGTGGCGACAGATACGCAGTATTTT.